This T cell receptor beta chain comes out of a study of blood T cells in healthy people across ages. Each sample yielded at least 5 micrograms of PBMC total RNA. The second PCR ran roughly 7 to 11 cycles with a sample-barcoded 5' primer and J-beta primers. TCRdb fed the 5' RACE reads into MiXCR, producing one record per CDR3 protein. The table records more than 1.4 million distinct CDR3 sequences, 35% to 45% of them present only once. This CDR3 comprises 15 residues. Germline values: CDR1 LGHDT, CDR2 YNNKEL (reference sequence). Between the trimmed V and J ends, which lost 0 bases and 9 bases, there was a span of 12 bases.

The TCR originated in a woman between 18 and 30 years old in good health. The chain couples TRBV3-1 to TRBJ1-6; TRBD1 might be the D (6 bases). Material: blood. For the CDR3, the DNA is TGTGCCAGCAGCCAAGAGCAGGGGAACCTTTCACCCCTCCACTTT. Amino acids: CASSQEQGNLSPLHF. Full variable domain (rest looked up from reference TRBV3-1 and TRBJ1-6): DTAVSQTPKYLVTQMGNDKSIKCEQNLGHDTMYWYKQDSKKFLKIMFSYNNKELIINETVPNRFSPKSPDKAHLNLHINSLELGDSAVYFCASSQEQGNLSPLHFGNGTRLTVT.